Listed below are T cell receptor beta chains from one sample, sequenced in a study of regulatory T cells in long-lasting Graves disease. TCRdb called the multiplex PCR reads again in MiXCR, with one record for every CDR3 protein. The sample includes roughly 610,000 distinct CDR3 sequences, less than 20% seen only once; the top ten take 15% to 20%. This sample also appeared in a second study, on T cells in Graves' hyperthyroidism and ophthalmopathy.

The sample was peripheral blood mononuclear cells (PBMCs), taken at new diagnosis, from a patient treated with antithyroid drugs. Source of these receptors: a woman under 40 with Graves disease. Both conserved end residues are part of each CDR3. Fields, in order: CDR3 protein, CDR3 DNA, J gene, V gene, D gene, clone size. A D gene is named only where the DNA matches it firmly. Not every row has a clone size; where given, it reads once, few, many or a size class.

CDR3aa: CASSELGGRLEQYF
CDR3nt: TGTGCCAGCAGTGAATTAGGGGGACGGCTCGAGCAGTACTTC
j_gene: TRBJ2-7
v_gene: TRBV6-1
d_gene: .
abundance: .

CDR3aa: CASKLAGGNEQHF
CDR3nt: TGTGCCAGCAAACTAGCGGGAGGAAACGAGCAGCACTTC
j_gene: TRBJ2-7
v_gene: TRBV28
d_gene: TRBD2
abundance: few

CDR3aa: CASSLGLAGGAGELFF
CDR3nt: TGTGCCAGCAGCTTGGGACTAGCGGGAGGCGCCGGGGAGCTGTTTTTT
j_gene: TRBJ2-2
v_gene: TRBV11-3
d_gene: TRBD2
abundance: .

CDR3aa: CASLYDGFGLAGGIYNEQFF
CDR3nt: TGTGCCAGCTTGTACGATGGGTTCGGACTAGCGGGAGGGATATACAATGAGCAGTTCTTC
j_gene: TRBJ2-1
v_gene: TRBV6-1
d_gene: TRBD2
abundance: .

CDR3aa: CSASRGDTEAFF
CDR3nt: TGCAGTGCTTCCCGAGGCGACACTGAAGCTTTCTTT
j_gene: TRBJ1-1
v_gene: TRBV20-1
d_gene: .
abundance: few

CDR3aa: CASSHGRDNEQFF
CDR3nt: TGTGCCAGCAGCCACGGACGGGACAATGAGCAGTTCTTC
j_gene: TRBJ2-1
v_gene: TRBV7-3
d_gene: .
abundance: .

CDR3aa: CASSFGLADSYEQYF
CDR3nt: TGTGCCAGCAGCTTCGGCCTAGCGGACTCCTACGAGCAGTACTTC
j_gene: TRBJ2-7
v_gene: TRBV7-8
d_gene: TRBD2
abundance: many

CDR3aa: CASSLGVGSSYNEQFF
CDR3nt: TGTGCCAGCTCCCTAGGGGTAGGGAGCTCCTACAATGAGCAGTTCTTC
j_gene: TRBJ2-1
v_gene: TRBV18
d_gene: .
abundance: .

CDR3aa: CASSFQQGVTQAKNIQYF
CDR3nt: TGTGCCAGCAGCTTTCAACAGGGGGTAACCCAAGCCAAAAACATTCAGTACTTC
j_gene: TRBJ2-4
v_gene: TRBV7-2
d_gene: TRBD1
abundance: few

CDR3aa: CASSLRRTGYGYTF
CDR3nt: TGTGCCAGCAGCCTCCGTCGGACAGGCTATGGCTACACCTTC
j_gene: TRBJ1-2
v_gene: TRBV7-9
d_gene: TRBD1
abundance: .

CDR3aa: CSVRPGLNSHEQYF
CDR3nt: TGCAGCGTACGCCCGGGACTAAACTCTCACGAGCAGTACTTC
j_gene: TRBJ2-7
v_gene: TRBV29-1
d_gene: TRBD2
abundance: few

CDR3aa: CASSEALGGRARNEQFF
CDR3nt: TGTGCCAGCAGTGAAGCGTTAGGCGGGAGGGCCCGGAATGAGCAGTTCTTC
j_gene: TRBJ2-1
v_gene: TRBV6-1
d_gene: TRBD2
abundance: many

CDR3aa: CSVGGSGGTDTQYF
CDR3nt: TGCAGCGTTGGGGGGTCAGGAGGCACAGATACGCAGTATTTT
j_gene: TRBJ2-3
v_gene: TRBV29-1
d_gene: .
abundance: few

CDR3aa: CASEWTRPNYGYTF
CDR3nt: TGTGCCAGCGAGTGGACAAGACCTAACTATGGCTACACCTTC
j_gene: TRBJ1-2
v_gene: TRBV28
d_gene: .
abundance: many

CDR3aa: CASSTGLAGVAGELFF
CDR3nt: TGCGCCAGCAGCACTGGACTAGCGGGAGTAGCCGGGGAGCTGTTTTTT
j_gene: TRBJ2-2
v_gene: TRBV5-1
d_gene: TRBD2
abundance: few

CDR3aa: CSAPPGLANEQYF
CDR3nt: TGCAGTGCTCCCCCGGGACTAGCAAACGAGCAGTACTTC
j_gene: TRBJ2-7
v_gene: TRBV20-1
d_gene: TRBD2
abundance: few

CDR3aa: CASSEGTSSIKYF
CDR3nt: TGTGCCAGCAGTGAGGGGACTAGTTCCATCAAGTACTTC
j_gene: TRBJ2-7
v_gene: TRBV6-2/TRBV6-3
d_gene: TRBD2
abundance: few

CDR3aa: CASSYWGTGVEQYF
CDR3nt: TGTGCCAGCAGTTACTGGGGGACAGGGGTCGAGCAGTACTTC
j_gene: TRBJ2-7
v_gene: TRBV6-5
d_gene: TRBD1
abundance: many

CDR3aa: CASSFRSARAPYNEQFF
CDR3nt: TGTGCCAGCAGCTTCCGGTCGGCGCGGGCCCCGTACAATGAGCAGTTCTTC
j_gene: TRBJ2-1
v_gene: TRBV5-6
d_gene: .
abundance: few

CDR3aa: CASWDSAYSNQPQHF
CDR3nt: TGTGCCAGCTGGGACAGTGCCTATAGCAATCAGCCCCAGCATTTT
j_gene: TRBJ1-5
v_gene: TRBV19
d_gene: TRBD1
abundance: many

CDR3aa: CASSAGGRGKDNEQFF
CDR3nt: TGTGCCAGCAGCGCGGGGGGGCGCGGTAAGGACAATGAGCAGTTCTTC
j_gene: TRBJ2-1
v_gene: TRBV7-9
d_gene: TRBD2
abundance: many

CDR3aa: CASSYSSQGNQPQHF
CDR3nt: TGTGCCAGCAGTTACTCGAGTCAGGGCAATCAGCCCCAGCATTTT
j_gene: TRBJ1-5
v_gene: TRBV6-5
d_gene: .
abundance: many

CDR3aa: CASTDTRSSEAFF
CDR3nt: TGTGCCAGCACTGACACTCGAAGTAGTGAAGCTTTCTTT
j_gene: TRBJ1-1
v_gene: TRBV6-1
d_gene: .
abundance: many

CDR3aa: CASSPPQGSYGYTF
CDR3nt: TGTGCCAGCTCACCACCACAGGGGTCTTATGGCTACACCTTC
j_gene: TRBJ1-2
v_gene: TRBV18
d_gene: TRBD1
abundance: .

CDR3aa: CALGAGGGSDTQYF
CDR3nt: TGTGCCCTTGGGGCGGGAGGGGGGTCAGATACGCAGTATTTT
j_gene: TRBJ2-3
v_gene: TRBV10-3
d_gene: TRBD2
abundance: once

CDR3aa: CASSSTQFSYEQYF
CDR3nt: TGTGCCAGCAGCTCCACTCAGTTCTCCTACGAGCAGTACTTC
j_gene: TRBJ2-7
v_gene: TRBV7-9
d_gene: .
abundance: many

CDR3aa: CASSLVGPDDQFF
CDR3nt: TGTGCCAGCAGCTTAGTTGGCCCGGACGATCAGTTCTTC
j_gene: TRBJ2-1
v_gene: TRBV11-2
d_gene: .
abundance: few

CDR3aa: CASSEPRQTQETQYF
CDR3nt: TGTGCCAGCAGTGAACCTCGGCAGACCCAAGAGACCCAGTACTTC
j_gene: TRBJ2-5
v_gene: TRBV25-1
d_gene: .
abundance: .

CDR3aa: CASSHAGGPGYTF
CDR3nt: TGTGCCAGCAGTCACGCTGGGGGGCCGGGCTACACCTTC
j_gene: TRBJ1-2
v_gene: TRBV25-1
d_gene: .
abundance: .

CDR3aa: CASSFLTTDTQYF
CDR3nt: TGTGCCAGCAGCTTCCTTACAACAGATACGCAGTATTTT
j_gene: TRBJ2-3
v_gene: TRBV7-8
d_gene: .
abundance: .

CDR3aa: CAWSANDRGQSTNEKLFF
CDR3nt: TGTGCCTGGAGTGCTAATGACAGGGGGCAGTCAACTAATGAAAAACTGTTTTTT
j_gene: TRBJ1-4
v_gene: TRBV30
d_gene: TRBD1
abundance: .